These 10 T cell receptor beta chains share one sample of origin, sequenced in a study of technical replicates of blood from a few donors. The protocol was immunoSEQ multiplex PCR, while the TCRdb copy is restricted to in-frame clones and leaves out a portion. Of about 79,000 clones listed, about 91% were seen once; the top ten hold about 0.38%. The sample consisted of T cells isolated from PBMCs. These receptors all come from a human donor in good health. Some clones in this sample may be carry-over from other donors' samples.

CDR3 protein: CASSYRGPPPNTEAFF. Here the CDR3 DNA reads TGTGCCAGCAGTTACAGGGGGCCTCCTCCAAACACTGAAGCTTTCTTT. The chain uses TRBV2 and TRBJ1-1, with 9 bases lining up with TRBD1. The CDR3 length is 16 residues. V shed 5 bases, J shed 2 bases, and the junction held 9 bases outside the gene matches. CDR1 and CDR2 from the germline V gene are SNHLY and FYNNEI. Supplemented by reference TRBV2 and TRBJ1-1, the full variable domain reads EPEVTQTPSHQVTQMGQEVILRCVPISNHLYFYWYRQILGQKVEFLVSFYNNEISEKSEIFDDQFSVERPDGSNFTLKIRSTKLEDSAMYFCASSYRGPPPNTEAFFGQGTRLTVV.

This clone showed up just once. The V call is TRBV6-6, the J call TRBJ1-5, with a weak D call TRBD1 (6 bases). Trimming cost V 0 bases and J 0 bases, with 9 bases left between them. Germline V gives CDR1 MNHNY, CDR2 SVGAGI (reference sequence). The CDR3 consists of 16 residues. In DNA, the CDR3 is TGTGCCAGCAGTTACTCGACAGGCAATAGCAATCAGCCCCAGCATTTT. This translates into CASSYSTGNSNQPQHF.

This clone was detected once. V gene TRBV5-1 combines with J gene TRBJ1-5; weak D call: TRBD1 (5 bases). Germline V gives CDR1 SGHRS, CDR2 YFSETQ. Trimming took off 0 bases at V and 0 bases at J, with 10 bases between the two ends. There are 16 residues in the CDR3. The CDR3 spells CASSLGTGNSNQPQHF. In DNA form, the CDR3 reads TGCGCCAGCAGCTTGGGAACAGGAAATAGCAATCAGCCCCAGCATTTT.

A word on this clone: A read error may produce the germline difference seen at one junction end. The chain joins TRBV11-3 to TRBJ2-6; possibly TRBD1 for D (6 bases). From germline, CDR1 is SGHNT and CDR2 YENEEA. The CDR3 has 17 residues. For the CDR3, the DNA is TGTGCCAGCAGCCCCATATACAGGGTCTCTGGGGACAACGTCCTGACTTTC. Amino acids: CASSPIYRVSGDNVLTF.

This rearrangement joins TRBV19 to TRBJ1-1, with D possibly TRBD1 on 6 matching bases. The V end lost 4 bases, the J end lost 5 bases, and 14 bases lay between the germline ends. CDR3 size: 14 residues. Germline assignment: CDR1 LNHDA and CDR2 SQIVND (reference sequence). The CDR3 DNA reads TGTGCCAGTAGTAATCGCCAGGGGCGGACTGAAGCTTTCTTT. It codes for CASSNRQGRTEAFF.

Worth noting for this clone: One junction end disagrees with the germline gene, perhaps due to a read error. The rearrangement uses TRBV7-7 and TRBJ2-3; TRBD2 aligns across 8 bases. CDR1 and CDR2 (germline): SSHAT, FNYEAQ (reference sequence). The length of the CDR3 is 16 residues. The chain's CDR3 is CASSLNLAGSTDTQYF. The DNA of the CDR3 is TGTGCTAGCAGCTTAAACCTAGCGGGTTCCACAGATACGCAGTATTTT. Full variable domain (rest looked up from reference TRBV7-7 and TRBJ2-3): GAGVSQSPRYKVTKRGQDVTLRCDPISSHATLYWYQQALGQGPEFLTYFNYEAQPDKSGLPSDRFSAERPEGSISTLTIQRTEQRDSAMYRCASSLNLAGSTDTQYFGPGTRLTVL.

This clone was seen a handful of times. The chain joins TRBV2 to TRBJ2-7; no clear D. The CDR3 sequence is 12 residues long. Germline CDR1 is SNHLY and CDR2 is FYNNEI. V lost 5 bases to trimming and J lost 5 bases, with 10 bases between them. CDR3 loop: CASSPRGDEQYF. The CDR3 DNA sequence: TGTGCCAGCAGTCCGCGAGGCGACGAGCAGTACTTC.

The chain is built from TRBV28 and TRBJ2-7, with 7 bases matching TRBD2. This CDR3 spans 14 amino acids. Trimming at V came to 1 base and at J to 3 bases, leaving 3 bases not matched to a gene. Germline CDR1 is MDHEN and CDR2 is SYDVKM. CDR3 in DNA: TGTGCCAGCAGTTTATTGGGGGGGGACTACGAGCAGTACTTC. It is translated as CASSLLGGDYEQYF.

This chain connects TRBV6-5 to TRBJ2-7, with D unclear. This CDR3 has 11 residues. V lost 8 bases and J 0 bases, leaving 5 bases between the germline ends. Germline values: CDR1 MNHEY, CDR2 SVGAGI. The CDR3 DNA reads as TGTGCCAGCGGCCGCTCCTACGAGCAGTACTTC. Translated: CASGRSYEQYF.

This clone has more than one count but fewer than ten. The chain combines TRBV11-2 with TRBJ2-5; D perhaps matches TRBD1 (6 bases). Trimming stripped 5 bases from V and 5 bases from J, with 18 bases between. The CDR3 is 15 amino acids. The germline gives CDR1 SGHAT, CDR2 FQNNGV. The CDR3: CASSMGANPYETQYF. The CDR3, as DNA: TGTGCCAGCAGCATGGGGGCTAACCCATATGAGACCCAGTACTTC.